Presented here are 3 T cell receptor beta chains from one specimen sequenced in a study of blood T cell repertoires in COVID-19. TCRdb's table, derived via immunoSEQ multiplex PCR, lists solely in-frame clones and lacks some. Counted here are 250,000 or so clones, approximately 84% occurring once; the ten biggest clones make up under 7%. Input material: PBMCs or T cells enriched from blood (not recorded which). These receptors were taken from a woman in her fifties or sixties who had been exposed to COVID-19.

CDR3 coding DNA: TGTGCCAGCAGCTCCCGACAGGCTGATGGCTACACCTTC. Translating it yields CASSSRQADGYTF. The V call is TRBV5-4, the J call TRBJ1-2, with a possible D match to TRBD1 (6 bases). The CDR3 extends over 13 amino acids. In germline, CDR1 is SGHNT, CDR2 YYREEE (reference sequence). The germline V and J ends were trimmed by 3 bases and 6 bases, with 12 bases remaining between them.

This sequence joins TRBV12-3 or TRBV12-4 and TRBJ1-1; TRBD1 is a possible D gene (5 bases). The CDR3 is made up of 12 amino acids. V was pared by 3 bases and J by 8 bases, with 10 bases between. CDR3: CASSLRNREAFF. CDR3 DNA sequence: TGTGCCAGCAGTTTGAGGAACAGGGAAGCTTTCTTT.

The chain uses TRBV5-1 and TRBJ2-2, with D possibly being TRBD1 (5 bases). Deletions cut 2 bases from V and 5 bases from J, with 25 bases between. Germline V gene data show CDR1 as SGHRS and CDR2 as YFSETQ. The CDR3 spans 19 residues. CDR3 protein: CASSFGPQLGRVMTGELFF. DNA for the CDR3: TGCGCCAGCAGCTTTGGGCCTCAACTTGGCAGGGTTATGACCGGGGAGCTGTTTTTT.